This T cell receptor beta chain is drawn from a study of CD8 T cells in ankylosing spondylitis. Study findings and constraints: For ankylosing spondylitis blood, a TCR beta motif of under ten highly homologous variants appeared characteristic. The authors reported significant enrichment of disease-linked clones in matched ankylosing spondylitis synovial fluid. In the blood and synovial fluid of reactive arthritis, some motif variants had been previously reported.

TCRdb used MiXCR to reprocess the 5' RACE reads, holding one entry per CDR3 protein. The sample has about 250,000 distinct CDR3 sequences, about a sixth seen once. CDR3 length: 14 residues. Trimming cost V 2 bases and J 5 bases; bases outside gene matches: 3. The germline gives CDR1 DFQATT, CDR2 SNEGSKA (reference sequence). On this clonotype itself: Antigen specificity is unknown.

Source material: blood, either unsorted or a sorted T cell fraction (not recorded which). The source is a male donor with ankylosing spondylitis or in good health (not recorded which). The chain combines TRBV20-1 with TRBJ2-1, with 10 bases matching TRBD2. CDR3 sequence reads: CSARPLAGNNEQFF. DNA for the CDR3: TGCAGTGCTAGACCACTAGCGGGAAACAATGAGCAGTTCTTC.